The 10 T cell receptor beta chains in this list originate from one sample, sequenced in a study of blood T cell repertoires in COVID-19. Using immunoSEQ multiplex PCR, the repertoire was profiled, and TCRdb retains in-frame clones only, with some absent. In the table there are roughly 100,000 clones, around 89% of which are singletons. Sequencing was done on a sample of peripheral blood. The receptors were gathered from a woman aged 55 to 70 with acute or convalescent COVID-19.

The CDR3 is CASSETGPYGYTF. DNA for the CDR3: TGTGCCAGCAGTGAAACAGGGCCCTATGGCTACACCTTC. The V gene is TRBV6-1, the J gene TRBJ1-2, with D maybe TRBD1 (6 bases). Germline V gene sequence: CDR1 MNHNS, CDR2 SASEGT. The CDR3 contains 13 residues. Trimming cost V 2 bases and J 4 bases, with 8 bases left between them.

The chain is built from TRBV29-1 and TRBJ2-7; weak D call: TRBD1 (6 bases). CDR1 and CDR2 from the germline V gene are SQVTM and ANQGSEA. Deletions cut 4 bases from V and 3 bases from J, with 13 bases between. The CDR3 runs 13 residues. The CDR3 here is CSVGTDRYYEQYF. CDR3 in DNA: TGCAGCGTTGGGACAGATAGATACTACGAGCAGTACTTC.

This chain uses TRBV7-3 with TRBJ2-2, with 10 bases matching TRBD1. Germline V gene lookup returns CDR1 SGHTA and CDR2 FQGTGA. V lost 4 bases to trimming and J lost 2 bases; unmatched junction nucleotides: 4. CDR3 length: 16 residues. CDR3 in DNA: TGTGCCAGCAGCTCCCGACAGGGGGCAAACACCGGGGAGCTGTTTTTT. Its translation is CASSSRQGANTGELFF.

The J gene is TRBJ2-1, the V gene TRBV5-5, with D maybe TRBD1 (7 bases). V was shortened by 3 bases and J by 7 bases, with 14 bases between the two germline ends. The CDR3 runs 14 residues. Looked up from germline, CDR1 is SGHKS and CDR2 is YYEKEE (reference sequence). The CDR3 spells CASSSTAGGNEQFF. The CDR3 DNA reads as TGTGCCAGCAGCTCGACTGCAGGGGGGAATGAGCAGTTCTTC.

V gene TRBV19 combines with J gene TRBJ2-1; TRBD2 matches 8 bases. V trimming: 5 bases; J trimming: 4 bases; junction bases outside the gene matches: 7. The CDR3 sequence is 15 residues long. In germline, CDR1 is LNHDA, CDR2 SQIVND (reference sequence). The CDR3 region is CASSPGRGKYNEQFF. The CDR3 DNA is TGTGCCAGTAGTCCCGGGAGGGGCAAGTACAATGAGCAGTTCTTC.

The chain links TRBV12-3 or TRBV12-4 to TRBJ1-4; 8 bases match TRBD1. J lost 6 bases, V lost 8 bases, and 5 bases had no gene match. The CDR3 is made up of 13 amino acids. For the CDR3, the DNA is TGTGCCAGCGGATTACAGGGGGATGAAAAACTGTTTTTT. Residues: CASGLQGDEKLFF.

This rearrangement joins TRBV20-1 to TRBJ2-5; D not certain. V lost 3 bases and J lost 5, with 7 bases in between. This CDR3 has 11 amino acids. The germline CDR1 and CDR2 sequences are DFQATT and SNEGSKA (reference sequence). CDR3 residues: CSARSAETQYF. The CDR3, as DNA: TGCAGTGCTAGGTCCGCGGAGACCCAGTACTTC.

The rearrangement links TRBV19 to TRBJ2-7, with D maybe TRBD1 (6 bases). Deletions cut 5 bases from V and 3 bases from J, with 14 bases between. CDR1 LNHDA and CDR2 SQIVND come from the germline V gene (reference sequence). The CDR3 spans 14 residues. The CDR3 loop is CASSDRDTYYEQYF. CDR3 nucleotide sequence: TGTGCCAGTAGTGACCGGGACACCTACTACGAGCAGTACTTC.

The V call is TRBV9, the J call TRBJ2-7, with TRBD2 matching over 8 bases. This CDR3 comprises 14 residues. The ends lost 3 bases at V and 6 bases at J; junction bases unmatched: 8. Germline CDR1 and CDR2: SGDLS and YYNGEE. In DNA form, the CDR3 reads TGTGCCAGCAGCGCAAGTGGACTAGCATTCGAGCAGTACTTC. As protein: CASSASGLAFEQYF.

The chain joins TRBV2 to TRBJ2-7, with TRBD2 matching 14 bases. V dropped 5 bases and J dropped 1; count of bases not matched to a gene: 16. This CDR3 is built from 20 residues. Germline lookup yields CDR1 SNHLY and CDR2 FYNNEI. For the CDR3, the DNA is TGTGCCAGCAGTTCGACCCTCCACGGGACTAGCGGGAGTCCGTCCTACGAGCAGTACTTC. It translates to CASSSTLHGTSGSPSYEQYF.